The entry that follows covers one T cell receptor beta chain sequence. No antigen is known for it. The input lacks base qualities; no much larger clone sits a single base away. The donors were 40 or so Caucasian individuals from Russia, aged roughly 6 to 90 years, who were systemically healthy. Each donor gave around 9.8 milliliters of peripheral blood, collected into EDTA-treated Vacutainer tubes. PBMCs were isolated by Ficoll-Paque density-gradient centrifugation, with at least 7 million obtained per sample. Total RNA, at least 5.5 micrograms per sample, was extracted from PBMCs with Trizol reagent. Naive CD45RAhigh/CD27high T cell percentages were measured by flow cytometry on a PBMC aliquot from every donor. Libraries were prepared through 5' RACE. For sequencing, an Illumina HiSeq 2500 was employed. A second roughly 6 to 11 cycle PCR used a sample-barcoded 5' primer and a J-beta primer mix. A template-switch 5' adaptor carrying 12 random nucleotides introduced a unique molecular identifier onto each TCR beta cDNA molecule. Each sample yielded at least 2.5 million CDR3-containing paired-end reads. All of the RNA was converted into first-strand cDNA using the Mint cDNA synthesis kit, with a TRBC-specific oligonucleotide serving as the primer. After uracil-DNA glycosylase treatment, a first 18-cycle PCR used universal primers M1SS and BC2_uni_R on all cDNA. The authors processed their data as follows. Normalization of each sample was performed by random selection of 1 million high-quality reads, each carrying a distinct molecular identifier. Instead of being binned into consensus sequences, reads that shared molecular identifiers were thrown out. MiTCR, run with a Q25 quality threshold and the strictest error-elimination algorithm, handled CDR3 identification, clonotype clustering and error correction. Lower-bound total TCR beta diversity was estimated with a nonparametric unseen species model using Euler transformation. The public sequencing data were trimmed at Q25 with fastp and processed into clonotypes with MiXCR by TCRdb, which kept only in-frame beta chains. CDR3 protein sequences are deduplicated, and each keeps its most common genes and DNA. TCRdb, not the authors, supplied the V and J calls. The sample records 650,000 to 1,000,000 distinct CDR3 sequences, more than 35% of which are singletons. The ten largest account for 15% to 20% of the sample.

V was cut back by 5 bases and J by 2 bases, leaving a gap of 17 bases between them. According to the germline V gene, CDR1 reads MDHEN and CDR2 reads SYDVKM. The cysteine opens and the phenylalanine closes a CDR3 of 16 amino acids. The sequence is cut down to CDR3 DNA, 48 bases in frame from base 1. The data belong to a study of blood T cells in healthy people across ages (dated by TCRdb to about 2015). Regarding the study in general: In model experiments, roughly one uniquely barcoded TCR beta cDNA molecule per two T cells was captured by template switching. Age-related changes in TCR beta repertoire diversity were measured in the study by deep sequencing normalized with unique cDNA molecular identifiers. Four age groups were formed from the donors: young (average roughly 15 years), middle-aged (approximately 42), aged (around 62) and long-lived (approximately 80). Donors of different ages were randomly distributed across sequencing lanes to avoid experimental bias. Using the same blood draw, the study looked at two additional independent replicas of 1 million unique cDNA reads for two donors, one aged 18 to 30 and the other aged 80 or older.

The study at large found these results: Since profiling was done on bulk unsorted PBMCs, naive and antigen-experienced compartments could not be conclusively compared. As age increased, observed TCR beta diversity per million T cells dropped in a roughly linear way, and a significant reduction was already evident by age roughly 36. Total diversity estimates from one million sequenced T cells were considered lower bounds and underestimates. The percentage of naive T cells measured by flow cytometry correlated strongly with observed TCR beta diversity. Because the CMV infection status of the donors was unknown, age-related changes in expanded clonotypes may potentially have been confounded. Compared with the aged group, more naive CD4+ T cells, fewer expanded clones and increased TCR diversity were shown by the long-lived group, suggesting age selection.

Material for sequencing was blood. This sequence originates from an elderly man in good health. Recombination joined TRBV28 with TRBJ2-3; no D gene call is confident. The CDR3 protein is CASSIPRAGVTDTQYF. At the DNA level, the sequence is TGTGCCAGCAGTATACCACGGGCAGGTGTCACAGATACGCAGTATTTT.